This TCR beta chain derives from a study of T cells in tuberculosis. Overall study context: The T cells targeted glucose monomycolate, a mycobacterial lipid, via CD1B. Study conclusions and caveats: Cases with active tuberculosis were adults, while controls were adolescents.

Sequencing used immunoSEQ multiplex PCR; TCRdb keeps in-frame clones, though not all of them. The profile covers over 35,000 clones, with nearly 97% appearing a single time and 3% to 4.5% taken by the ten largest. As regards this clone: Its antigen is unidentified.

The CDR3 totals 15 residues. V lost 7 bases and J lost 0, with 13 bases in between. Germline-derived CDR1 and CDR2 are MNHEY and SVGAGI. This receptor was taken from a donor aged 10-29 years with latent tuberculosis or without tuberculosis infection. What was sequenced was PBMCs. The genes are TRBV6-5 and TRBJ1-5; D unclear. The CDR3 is CASKGEASSNQPQHF. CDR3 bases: TGTGCCAGCAAAGGAGAGGCGAGTAGCAATCAGCCCCAGCATTTT.